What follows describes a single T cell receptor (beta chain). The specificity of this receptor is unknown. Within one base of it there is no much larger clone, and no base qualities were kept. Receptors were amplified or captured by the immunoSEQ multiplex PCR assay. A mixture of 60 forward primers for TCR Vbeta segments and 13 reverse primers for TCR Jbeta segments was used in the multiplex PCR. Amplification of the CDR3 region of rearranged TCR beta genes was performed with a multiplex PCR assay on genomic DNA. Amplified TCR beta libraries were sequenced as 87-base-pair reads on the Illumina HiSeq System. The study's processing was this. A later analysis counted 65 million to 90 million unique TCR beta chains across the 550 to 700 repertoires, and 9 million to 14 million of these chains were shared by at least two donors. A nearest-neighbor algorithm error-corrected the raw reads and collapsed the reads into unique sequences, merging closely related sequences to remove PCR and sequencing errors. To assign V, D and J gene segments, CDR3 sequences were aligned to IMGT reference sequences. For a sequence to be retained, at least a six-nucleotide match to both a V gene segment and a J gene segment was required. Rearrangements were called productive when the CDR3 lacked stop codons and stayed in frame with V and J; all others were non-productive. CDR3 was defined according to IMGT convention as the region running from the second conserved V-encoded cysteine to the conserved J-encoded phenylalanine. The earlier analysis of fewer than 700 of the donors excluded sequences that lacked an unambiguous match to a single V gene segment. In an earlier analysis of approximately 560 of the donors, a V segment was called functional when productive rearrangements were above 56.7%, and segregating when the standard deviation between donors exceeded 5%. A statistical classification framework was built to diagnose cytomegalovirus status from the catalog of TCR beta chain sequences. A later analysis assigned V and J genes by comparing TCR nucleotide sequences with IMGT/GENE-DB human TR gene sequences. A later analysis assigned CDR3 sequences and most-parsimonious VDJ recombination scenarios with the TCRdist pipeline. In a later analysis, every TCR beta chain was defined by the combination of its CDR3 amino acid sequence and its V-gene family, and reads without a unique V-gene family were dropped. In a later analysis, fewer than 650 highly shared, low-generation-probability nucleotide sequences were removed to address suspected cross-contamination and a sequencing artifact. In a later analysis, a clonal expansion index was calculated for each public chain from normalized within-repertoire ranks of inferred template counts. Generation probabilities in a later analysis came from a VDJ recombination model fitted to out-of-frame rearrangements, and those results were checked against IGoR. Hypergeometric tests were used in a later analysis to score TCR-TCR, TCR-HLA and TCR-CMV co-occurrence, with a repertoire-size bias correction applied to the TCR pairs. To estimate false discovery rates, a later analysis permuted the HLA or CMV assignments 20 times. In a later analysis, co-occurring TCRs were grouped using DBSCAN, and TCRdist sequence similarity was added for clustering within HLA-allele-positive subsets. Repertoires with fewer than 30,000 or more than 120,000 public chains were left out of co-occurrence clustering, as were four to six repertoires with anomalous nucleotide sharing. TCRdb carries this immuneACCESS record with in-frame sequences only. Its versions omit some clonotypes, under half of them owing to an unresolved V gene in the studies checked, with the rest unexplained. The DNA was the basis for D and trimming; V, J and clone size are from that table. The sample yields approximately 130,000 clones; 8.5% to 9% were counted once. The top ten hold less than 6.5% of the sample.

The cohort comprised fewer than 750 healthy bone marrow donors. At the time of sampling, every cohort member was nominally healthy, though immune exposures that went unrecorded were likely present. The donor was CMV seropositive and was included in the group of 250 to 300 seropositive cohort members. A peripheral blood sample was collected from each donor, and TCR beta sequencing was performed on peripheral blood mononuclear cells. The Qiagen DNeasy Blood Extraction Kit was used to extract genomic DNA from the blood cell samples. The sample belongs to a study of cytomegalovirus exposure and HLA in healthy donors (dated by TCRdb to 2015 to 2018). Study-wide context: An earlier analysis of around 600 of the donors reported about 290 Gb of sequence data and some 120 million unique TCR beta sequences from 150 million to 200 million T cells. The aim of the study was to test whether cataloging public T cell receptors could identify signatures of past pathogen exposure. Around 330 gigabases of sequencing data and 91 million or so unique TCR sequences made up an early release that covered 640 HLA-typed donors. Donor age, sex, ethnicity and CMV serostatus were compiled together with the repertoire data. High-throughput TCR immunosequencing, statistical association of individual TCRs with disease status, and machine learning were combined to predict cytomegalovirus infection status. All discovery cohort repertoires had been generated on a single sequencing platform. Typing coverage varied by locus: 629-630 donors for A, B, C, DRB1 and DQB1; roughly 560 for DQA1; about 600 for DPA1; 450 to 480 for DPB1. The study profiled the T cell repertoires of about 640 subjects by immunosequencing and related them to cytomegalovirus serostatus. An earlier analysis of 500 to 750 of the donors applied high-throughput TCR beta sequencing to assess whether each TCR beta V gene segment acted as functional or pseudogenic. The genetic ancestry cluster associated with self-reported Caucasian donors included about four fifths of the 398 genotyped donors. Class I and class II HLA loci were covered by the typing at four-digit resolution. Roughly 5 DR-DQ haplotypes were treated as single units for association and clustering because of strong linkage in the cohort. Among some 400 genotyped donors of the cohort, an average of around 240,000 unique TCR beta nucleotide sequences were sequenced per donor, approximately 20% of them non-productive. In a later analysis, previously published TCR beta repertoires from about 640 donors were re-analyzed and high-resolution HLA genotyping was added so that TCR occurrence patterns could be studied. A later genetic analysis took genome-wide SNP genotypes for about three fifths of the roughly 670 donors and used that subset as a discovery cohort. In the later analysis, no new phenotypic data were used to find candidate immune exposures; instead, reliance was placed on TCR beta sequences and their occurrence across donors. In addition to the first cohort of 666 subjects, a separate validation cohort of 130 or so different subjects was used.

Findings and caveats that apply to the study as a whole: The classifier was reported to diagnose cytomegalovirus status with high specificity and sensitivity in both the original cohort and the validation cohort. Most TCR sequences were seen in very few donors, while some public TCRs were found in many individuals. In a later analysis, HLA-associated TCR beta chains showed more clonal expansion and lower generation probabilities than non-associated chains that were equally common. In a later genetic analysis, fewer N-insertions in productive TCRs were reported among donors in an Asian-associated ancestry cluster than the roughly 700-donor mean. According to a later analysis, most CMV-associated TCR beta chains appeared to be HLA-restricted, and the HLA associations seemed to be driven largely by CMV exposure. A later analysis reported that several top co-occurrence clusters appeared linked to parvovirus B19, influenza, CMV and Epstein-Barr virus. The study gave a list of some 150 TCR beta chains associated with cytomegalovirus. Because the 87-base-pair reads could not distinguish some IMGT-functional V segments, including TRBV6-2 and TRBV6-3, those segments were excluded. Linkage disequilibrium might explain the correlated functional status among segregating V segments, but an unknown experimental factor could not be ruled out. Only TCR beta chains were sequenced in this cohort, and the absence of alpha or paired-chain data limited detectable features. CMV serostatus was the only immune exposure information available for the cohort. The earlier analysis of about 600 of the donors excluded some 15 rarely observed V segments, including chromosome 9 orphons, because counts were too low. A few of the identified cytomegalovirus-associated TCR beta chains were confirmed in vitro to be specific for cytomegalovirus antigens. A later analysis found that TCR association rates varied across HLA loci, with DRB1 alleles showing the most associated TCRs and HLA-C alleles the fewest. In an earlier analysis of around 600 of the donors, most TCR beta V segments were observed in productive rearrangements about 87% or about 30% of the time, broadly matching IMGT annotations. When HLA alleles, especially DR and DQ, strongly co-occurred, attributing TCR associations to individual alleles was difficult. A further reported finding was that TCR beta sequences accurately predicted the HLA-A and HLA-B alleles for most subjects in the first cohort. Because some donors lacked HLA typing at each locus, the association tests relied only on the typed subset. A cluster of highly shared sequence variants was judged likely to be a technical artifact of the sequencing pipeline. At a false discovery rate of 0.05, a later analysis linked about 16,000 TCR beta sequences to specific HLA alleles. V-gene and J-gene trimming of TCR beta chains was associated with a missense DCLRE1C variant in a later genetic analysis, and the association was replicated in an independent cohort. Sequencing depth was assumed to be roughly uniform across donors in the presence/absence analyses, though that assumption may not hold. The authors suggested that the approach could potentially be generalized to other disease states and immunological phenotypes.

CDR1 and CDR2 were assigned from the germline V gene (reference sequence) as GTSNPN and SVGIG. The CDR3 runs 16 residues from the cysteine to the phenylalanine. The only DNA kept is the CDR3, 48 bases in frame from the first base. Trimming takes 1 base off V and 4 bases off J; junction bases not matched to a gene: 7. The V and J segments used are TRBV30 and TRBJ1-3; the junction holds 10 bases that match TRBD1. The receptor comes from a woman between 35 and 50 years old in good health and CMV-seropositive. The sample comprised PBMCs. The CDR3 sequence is CAWSEGDRGVGNTIYF. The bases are TGTGCCTGGAGTGAGGGGGACAGGGGAGTCGGAAACACCATATATTTT.